This passage covers 2 T cell receptor beta chains from one sample sequenced in a study of T cells and copy number aberrations in small-cell lung cancer. The assay was immunoSEQ multiplex PCR, and TCRdb's table has in-frame clones only and misses some. Of 2,900 or so clones listed, 90% were seen once; the top ten hold around 4.4%. Material for sequencing was normal tissue next to the tumor. These receptor sequences come from a man between 50 and 59 years old with small cell lung cancer.

The chain employs TRBV4-3 and TRBJ1-2; the D is unclear. There are 13 residues in the CDR3. Germline assignment: CDR1 LGHNA and CDR2 YSLEER. With 0 bases removed from V and 5 bases from J, the gap between germline ends came to 7 bases. The CDR3, as DNA: TGCGCCAGCAGCCAAGATATCGGGTATGGCTACACCTTC. Protein product: CASSQDIGYGYTF.

The chain carries TRBV7-2 and TRBJ2-5; no clear D. The CDR3 contains 12 residues. The germline CDR1 and CDR2 sequences are SGHTA and FQGNSA. The V end lost 4 bases, the J end lost 4 bases, and 7 bases lay between the germline ends. This chain's CDR3 is CASSSFVETQYF. In DNA form, the CDR3 reads TGTGCCAGCAGCTCGTTTGTAGAGACCCAGTACTTC.